A single sample gave rise to the 20 T cell receptor beta chains below, sequenced in a study of blood T cell repertoires in COVID-19. Assay used: immunoSEQ multiplex PCR; TCRdb lists only in-frame clones, some missing. Among more than 200,000 clones listed, 65% to 90% were seen once. What was sequenced was peripheral blood. Receptor source: an elderly woman with active or convalescent COVID-19.

This clone was counted a single time. This chain links TRBV7-8 with TRBJ1-5, with unresolved D. The V and J ends lost 1 base and 1 base respectively, with 11 bases between them. CDR1 SGHVS and CDR2 FQNEAQ come from the germline V gene. The CDR3 sequence is 16 residues long. The CDR3 spells CASSLVSTWSNQPQHF. The CDR3, as DNA: TGTGCCAGCAGCTTAGTTTCAACTTGGAGCAATCAGCCCCAGCATTTT.

Notes on this clone: Other DNA sequences in the same sample also yield this CDR3. The gene calls are TRBV6-5 and TRBJ1-5, with D hard to call. The CDR3 is 14 amino acids. V lost 0 bases and J 1 base, leaving 4 bases between the germline ends. Germline V gene lookup returns CDR1 MNHEY and CDR2 SVGAGI. CDR3 coding DNA: TGTGCCAGCAGTTACTCGTCGAGCAATCAGCCCCAGCATTTT. Its translation: CASSYSSSNQPQHF.

The V and J genes are TRBV28 and TRBJ2-5, with D unclear. The CDR3 extends over 16 amino acids. The germline CDR1 and CDR2 sequences are MDHEN and SYDVKM. Trimming pared 2 bases from V and 5 bases from J, leaving 18 bases between. The chain's CDR3 is CASSLGPQTSGETQYF. CDR3 nucleotides: TGTGCCAGCAGTTTAGGTCCACAAACCTCCGGGGAGACCCAGTACTTC.

The J gene is TRBJ1-5, the V gene TRBV2; 8 bases agree with TRBD1. This CDR3 is 14 amino acids long. V lost 7 bases, J lost 1 base, and 3 bases stayed unmatched. In germline, CDR1 is SNHLY, CDR2 FYNNEI. CDR3 nucleotides: TGTGCCAGCATACGGGACAGGAGCAATCAGCCCCAGCATTTT. This codes for CASIRDRSNQPQHF.

This chain connects TRBV11-3 to TRBJ2-2; TRBD2 matches 14 bases. The CDR3 sequence is 19 residues long. CDR1 is SGHNT and CDR2 is YENEEA in the germline V gene. V lost 5 bases, J lost 1 base, and 9 bases stayed unmatched. The CDR3 nucleotides are TGTGCCAGCAGCCCCCGGACTAGCGGGAGGAGACGGAACACCGGGGAGCTGTTTTTT. Amino acid sequence: CASSPRTSGRRRNTGELFF.

The chain joins TRBV5-1 to TRBJ2-1; 7 nucleotides match TRBD2. The ends lost 0 bases at V and 9 bases at J; junction bases unmatched: 6. This CDR3 spans 14 amino acids. Germline V gene lookup returns CDR1 SGHRS and CDR2 YFSETQ. Written as DNA, the CDR3 is TGCGCCAGCAGCTTGGCTGGACTAGGGAGTGAGCAGTTCTTC. Residues: CASSLAGLGSEQFF.

CDR3 coding DNA: TGTGCCAGCAGCCAAGGTGCGCGGGAGTCACGCGAGCAGTACTTC. It codes for CASSQGARESREQYF. This chain joins TRBV4-2 and TRBJ2-7, with 7 bases identical to TRBD2. The CDR3 loop spans 15 amino acids. In germline, CDR1 is LGHNA, CDR2 YNFKEQ. V shed 1 base and J 6 bases; nucleotides not matched to a gene: 9.

The chain uses TRBV6-4 and TRBJ1-4, with D hard to call. Trimming removed 6 bases from V and 8 bases from J, with 22 bases in between. Germline V gives CDR1 MRHNA, CDR2 SNTAGT. The CDR3 is 16 amino acids. The CDR3 DNA reads as TGTGCCAGCAGCCCCGAGGGCAACACCCAATGGGAAAAACTGTTTTTT. Translated, it gives CASSPEGNTQWEKLFF.

The chain combines TRBV19 with TRBJ1-2; unclear D gene. Germline assignment: CDR1 LNHDA and CDR2 SQIVND (reference sequence). With 2 bases removed from V and 8 bases from J, the gap between germline ends came to 18 bases. This CDR3 has 15 amino acids. CDR3 DNA: TGTGCCAGTAGTATAACGCAGACTATTACTATGGGCTACACCTTC. Amino acids: CASSITQTITMGYTF.

The chain carries TRBV28 and TRBJ2-7; D perhaps matches TRBD2 (6 bases). CDR3 size: 16 residues. CDR1 and CDR2 from the germline V gene are MDHEN and SYDVKM. The V end lost 2 bases, the J end lost 2 bases, and 16 bases lay between the germline ends. CDR3 sequence reads: CASSLEGTLGTYEQYF. The CDR3 DNA sequence: TGTGCCAGCAGTTTAGAAGGGACTTTGGGCACCTACGAGCAGTACTTC. The full variable domain, in which reference TRBV28 and TRBJ2-7 provide the parts outside the CDR3, is DVKVTQSSRYLVKRTGEKVFLECVQDMDHENMFWYRQDPGLGLRLIYFSYDVKMKEKGDIPEGYSVSREKKERFSLILESASTNQTSMYLCASSLEGTLGTYEQYFGPGTRLTVT.

Details on this clone: Other DNA sequences in this sample translate to the same CDR3. The gene calls are TRBV5-4 and TRBJ2-2; TRBD2 might be the D (5 bases). The length of the CDR3 is 14 residues. V lost 1 base, J lost 4 bases, and 8 bases lay in between. The germline CDR1 and CDR2 sequences are SGHNT and YYREEE (reference sequence). The CDR3 reads CASSLRGLTGELFF. The CDR3 bases are TGTGCCAGCAGCTTGCGCGGACTCACCGGGGAGCTGTTTTTT. The whole variable domain, filled in from reference TRBV5-4 and TRBJ2-2, reads ETGVTQSPTHLIKTRGQQVTLRCSSQSGHNTVSWYQQALGQGPQFIFQYYREEENGRGNFPPRFSGLQFPNYSSELNVNALELDDSALYLCASSLRGLTGELFFGEGSRLTVL.

The chain is built from TRBV3-1 (or the pseudogene TRBV3-2) and TRBJ1-2; no clear D. CDR1 and CDR2 from the germline V gene are LGHDT and YNNKEL (reference sequence). The V end was cut by 1 base, the J end by 5 bases, with 20 bases between. This CDR3 spans 17 amino acids. In DNA, the CDR3 is TGTGCCAGCAGCCAAGTTATACCTCCTCAAGTAGATTATGGCTACACCTTC. Protein product: CASSQVIPPQVDYGYTF.

The CDR3 DNA reads TGCGCCAGCAGCTTGTACGCCGGACAGAGCAACGTCCTGACTTTC. It specifies CASSLYAGQSNVLTF. The rearrangement joins TRBV5-1 to TRBJ2-6, with D maybe TRBD1 (6 bases). CDR1 and CDR2 from the germline V gene are SGHRS and YFSETQ. The CDR3 length is 15 residues. V lost 1 base and J lost 9, with 14 bases in between.

The sample holds one count of this clone. The rearrangement joins TRBV7-9 to TRBJ1-1, with 7 bases that match TRBD1. The junction had 1 base not matched to a gene; V was cut back by 1 base and J by 5 bases. This CDR3 comprises 13 residues. CDR1 and CDR2 (germline): SEHNR, FQNEAQ (reference sequence). The CDR3 here is CASSLEQGTEAFF. As DNA, the CDR3 is TGTGCCAGCAGCTTAGAACAGGGGACTGAAGCTTTCTTT.

The chain carries TRBV24-1 and TRBJ1-1, with D uncertain. V was clipped by 4 bases and J by 11 bases, with 16 bases between them. In germline, CDR1 is KGHDR, CDR2 SFDVKD. The CDR3 has 13 amino acids. CDR3 DNA sequence: TGTGCCACCAGTGACCCTCTAGTGGGTGGGGCTTTCTTT. Its protein is CATSDPLVGGAFF.

CDR3 residues: CASSSLGGYEQFF. In DNA form, the CDR3 reads TGTGCCAGTAGTTCCCTGGGAGGGTATGAGCAGTTCTTC. The chain is built from TRBV19 and TRBJ2-1, with 7 bases fitting TRBD2. V was pared by 5 bases and J by 8 bases, with 6 bases of the junction left unmatched. There are 13 residues in the CDR3. In germline, CDR1 is LNHDA, CDR2 SQIVND (reference sequence).

This chain uses TRBV11-2 with TRBJ2-7; 10 bases line up with TRBD2. CDR1 and CDR2 from the germline V gene are SGHAT and FQNNGV. The CDR3 totals 14 residues. The V and J ends lost 1 base and 6 bases, in that order; junction bases with no gene match: 3. The CDR3 region has the DNA TGTGCCAGCAGCTTAGGAGCGGGGGGGATCGAGCAGTACTTC. It translates to CASSLGAGGIEQYF.

This clone was seen more than once but under ten times. The chain couples TRBV5-1 to TRBJ2-2; D is ambiguous. The germline V gene has CDR1 SGHRS and CDR2 YFSETQ. Deletions cut 5 bases from V and 2 bases from J, with 10 bases between. The CDR3 runs 14 residues. CDR3: CASSPTANTGELFF. In DNA, the CDR3 is TGCGCCAGCAGTCCCACAGCAAACACCGGGGAGCTGTTTTTT. The full variable domain, completed using reference TRBV5-1 and TRBJ2-2, is KAGVTQTPRYLIKTRGQQVTLSCSPISGHRSVSWYQQTPGQGLQFLFEYFSETQRNKGNFPGRFSGRQFSNSRSEMNVSTLELGDSALYLCASSPTANTGELFFGEGSRLTVL.

This rearrangement joins TRBV18 to TRBJ1-3; 10 nucleotides match TRBD1. The CDR3 consists of 18 residues. Looked up from germline, CDR1 is KGHSH and CDR2 is LQKENI. Trimming removed 6 bases from V and 0 bases from J; junction bases left unmatched: 11. CDR3: CASSPGQGSSSSGNTIYF. The CDR3 region has the DNA TGTGCCAGCTCGCCGGGACAGGGGTCATCGAGCTCTGGAAACACCATATATTTT.

This chain uses TRBV10-2 with TRBJ1-2; 12 bases are a match to TRBD1. The CDR3 covers 13 residues. V was pared by 6 bases and J by 7 bases, with 3 bases of the junction left unmatched. Germline V gives CDR1 WSHSY, CDR2 SAAADI. The CDR3 DNA reads as TGCGCCAGCAGGGGACAGGGGGCTAGTGGCTACACCTTC. Encoded protein: CASRGQGASGYTF.